These 5 T cell receptor beta chains were sequenced from one sample in a study of identical twins. TCRdb itself ran the 5' RACE reads through MiXCR, one entry per CDR3 protein. Of 350,000 or so distinct CDR3 sequences in the sample, roughly 9% were seen once. Input material: naive T cells sorted from blood. These receptors were collected from a woman aged 50 to 65 in good health.

The rearrangement links TRBV27 to TRBJ2-1; no definite D call. Germline lookup yields CDR1 MNHEY and CDR2 SMNVEV (reference sequence). The CDR3 has 12 amino acids. Trimming removed 3 bases from V and 9 bases from J, with 9 bases in between. CDR3 loop: CASSFGSFEQFF. For the CDR3, the DNA is TGTGCCAGCAGTTTTGGCAGTTTTGAGCAGTTCTTC.

This clonotype was found a few times. The V call is TRBV4-2, the J call TRBJ1-2; 8 positions match TRBD1. Germline V gives CDR1 LGHNA, CDR2 YNFKEQ. With 1 base clipped from V and 5 bases from J, the junction kept 6 bases outside the gene matches. This CDR3 has 15 amino acids. This chain's CDR3 is CASSQVGQGDYGYTF. DNA for the CDR3: TGTGCCAGCAGCCAAGTAGGACAGGGTGATTATGGCTACACCTTC.

The chain has TRBV5-1 and TRBJ1-1; 7 nucleotides agree with TRBD1. With 0 bases clipped from V and 1 base from J, the junction kept 6 bases outside the gene matches. This CDR3 has 16 amino acids. Germline V gene lookup returns CDR1 SGHRS and CDR2 YFSETQ. CDR3: CASSLDGRGWNTEAFF. In nucleotides, the CDR3 is TGCGCCAGCAGCTTGGATGGCAGGGGGTGGAACACTGAAGCTTTCTTT.

This clonotype was picked up a small number of times. V and J are TRBV7-9 and TRBJ1-1, with D perhaps TRBD1 (6 bases). Germline V CDR1 and CDR2: SEHNR, FQNEAQ (reference sequence). With 11 bases removed from V and 0 bases from J, the gap between germline ends came to 16 bases. This CDR3 comprises 14 residues. In nucleotides, the CDR3 is TGTGCCGGAACGAGGGGGTCGGTGAACACTGAAGCTTTCTTT. The encoded protein is CAGTRGSVNTEAFF.

CDR3 region: CASSFEGREGTEAFF. CDR3 coding DNA: TGTGCCAGCAGTTTTGAGGGCAGGGAGGGGACTGAAGCTTTCTTT. The chain combines TRBV27 with TRBJ1-1; tentative D call: TRBD1 (5 bases). Trimming removed 3 bases from V and 5 bases from J, with 16 bases in between. CDR1 and CDR2 from the germline V gene are MNHEY and SMNVEV (reference sequence). This CDR3 region has 15 residues.